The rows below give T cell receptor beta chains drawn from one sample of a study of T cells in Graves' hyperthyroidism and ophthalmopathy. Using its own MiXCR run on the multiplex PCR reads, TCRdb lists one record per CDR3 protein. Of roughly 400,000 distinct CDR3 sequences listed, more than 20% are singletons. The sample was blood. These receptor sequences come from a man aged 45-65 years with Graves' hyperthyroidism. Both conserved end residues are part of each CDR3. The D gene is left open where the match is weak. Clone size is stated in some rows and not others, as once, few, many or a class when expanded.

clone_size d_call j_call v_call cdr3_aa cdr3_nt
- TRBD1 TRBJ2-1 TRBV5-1 CASSARTGVYNEQFF TGCGCCAGCAGCGCCCGGACAGGCGTCTACAATGAGCAGTTCTTC
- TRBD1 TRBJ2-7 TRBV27 CASSPQGAGYEQYF TGTGCCAGCAGCCCTCAGGGGGCAGGCTACGAGCAGTACTTC
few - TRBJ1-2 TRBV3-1 CASSHPEPNYGYTF TGTGCCAGCAGCCATCCGGAACCCAACTATGGCTACACCTTC
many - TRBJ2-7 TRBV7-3 CASSLTASRNYEQYF TGTGCCAGCAGCTTAACGGCCAGCAGGAACTACGAGCAGTACTTC
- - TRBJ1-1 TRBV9 CASSVEALNTEAFF TGTGCCAGCAGCGTAGAGGCCCTGAACACTGAAGCTTTCTTT
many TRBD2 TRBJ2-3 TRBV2 CASSWTSGDTQYF TGTGCCAGCAGTTGGACTAGCGGGGATACGCAGTATTTT
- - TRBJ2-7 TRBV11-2 CASSLHRVPYEQYF TGTGCCAGCAGCTTACACAGGGTACCATACGAGCAGTACTTC
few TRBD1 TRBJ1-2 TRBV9 CASSIPRTGGNYGYTF TGTGCCAGCAGCATCCCGCGGACAGGGGGCAACTATGGCTACACCTTC
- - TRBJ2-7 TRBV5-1 CASSLTGAAYERYF TGCGCCAGCAGCTTGACGGGGGCCGCCTACGAGCGGTACTTC
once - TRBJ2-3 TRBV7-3 CASSFYICSARDTYTDTQYF -
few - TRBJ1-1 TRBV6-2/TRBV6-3 CANSWGNTEAFF TGTGCCAACAGTTGGGGAAACACTGAAGCTTTCTTT
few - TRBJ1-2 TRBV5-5 CASSSAQDYGYTF TGTGCCAGCAGCTCGGCGCAGGACTATGGCTACACCTTC
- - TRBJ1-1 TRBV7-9 CASRPPGTQTLNTEAFF TGTGCCAGCAGGCCCCCCGGGACGCAAACTTTGAACACTGAAGCTTTCTTT
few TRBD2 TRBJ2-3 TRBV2 CASVGLAGGTDTQYF TGTGCCAGCGTCGGACTAGCGGGGGGCACAGATACGCAGTATTTT
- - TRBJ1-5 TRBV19 CASSMGVKNNQPQHF TGTGCCAGTAGTATGGGGGTCAAGAACAATCAGCCCCAGCATTTT
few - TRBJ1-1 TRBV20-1 CSARSLNTEAFF TGCAGTGCTAGGTCCCTGAACACTGAAGCTTTCTTT
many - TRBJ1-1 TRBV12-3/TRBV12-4 CASSLRILGHENTEAFF TGTGCCAGCAGTTTAAGGATTTTGGGACACGAGAACACTGAAGCTTTCTTT
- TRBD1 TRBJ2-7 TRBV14 CASSPRDRYSYEQYF TGTGCCAGCAGCCCCCGGGACAGATACTCCTACGAGCAGTACTTC
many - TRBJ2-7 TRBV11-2 CASRGLRVQASYEQYF TGTGCCAGCAGGGGCCTCAGGGTGCAAGCCTCCTACGAGCAGTACTTC
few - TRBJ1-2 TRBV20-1 CSARANGYTF TGCAGTGCTAGAGCGAATGGCTACACCTTC
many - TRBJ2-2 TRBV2 CASFNTGELFF TGTGCCAGCTTTAACACCGGGGAGCTGTTTTTT
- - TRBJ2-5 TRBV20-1 CSARVRSSQETQYF TGCAGTGCTAGAGTCCGGAGCTCTCAAGAGACCCAGTACTTC
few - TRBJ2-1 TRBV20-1 CSARDTGMNEQFF TGCAGTGCTAGAGATACAGGGATGAATGAGCAGTTCTTC
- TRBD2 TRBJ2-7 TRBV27 CASSLGQGTRNEQYF TGTGCCAGCAGTTTAGGGCAGGGGACTAGGAACGAGCAGTACTTC
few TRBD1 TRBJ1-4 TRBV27 CASSPPRGTGGEKLFF TGTGCCAGCAGTCCCCCCCGCGGGACAGGGGGAGAAAAACTGTTTTTT
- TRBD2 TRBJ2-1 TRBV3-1 CASSELGTSRNNEQFF TGTGCCAGCAGCGAGTTGGGGACTAGCAGAAACAATGAGCAGTTCTTC
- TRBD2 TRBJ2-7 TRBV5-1 CASTPGTSYEQYF TGCGCCAGCACCCCGGGGACTAGCTACGAGCAGTACTTC
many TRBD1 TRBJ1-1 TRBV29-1 CSVLTGVTEAFF TGCAGCGTGCTGACAGGGGTCACTGAAGCTTTCTTT
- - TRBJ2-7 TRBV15 CATSRAALFHERYF TGTGCCACCAGCAGGGCAGCTCTATTCCACGAGCGGTACTTC
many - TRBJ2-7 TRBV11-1 CASSLAVTASYEQYF TGTGCCAGCAGCTTAGCGGTGACAGCCTCCTACGAGCAGTACTTC
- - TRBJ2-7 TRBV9 CASSVDGVSEQYF TGTGCCAGCAGCGTAGATGGAGTCTCCGAGCAGTACTTC
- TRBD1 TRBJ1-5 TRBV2 CASRATGDNQPQHF TGTGCCAGCAGGGCCACAGGGGACAATCAGCCCCAGCATTTT
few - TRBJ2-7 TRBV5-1 CASSLRAGFYEQYF TGCGCCAGCAGCTTGCGGGCTGGCTTCTACGAGCAGTACTTC
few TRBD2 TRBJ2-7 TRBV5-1 CASSQERDYYEQYF TGCGCCAGCAGCCAAGAGCGGGACTACTACGAGCAGTACTTC
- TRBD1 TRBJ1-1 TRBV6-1 CASSDQGTAYEVAFF TGTGCCAGCAGTGACCAAGGGACAGCCTATGAAGTAGCTTTCTTT
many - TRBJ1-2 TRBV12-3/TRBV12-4 CASSQHANYGYTF TGTGCCAGCAGTCAACACGCTAACTATGGCTACACCTTC
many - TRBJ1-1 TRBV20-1 CSASTVGTEAFF TGCAGTGCTTCGACAGTCGGCACTGAAGCTTTCTTT
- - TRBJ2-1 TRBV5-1 CASSRASFNEQFF TGCGCCAGCAGCCGAGCTAGCTTTAATGAGCAGTTCTTC
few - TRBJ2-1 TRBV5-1 CASSFGWQGRDNEQFF TGCGCCAGCAGCTTTGGGTGGCAAGGGCGAGACAATGAGCAGTTCTTC
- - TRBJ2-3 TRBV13 CASSLEGGRADTQYF TGTGCCAGCAGCTTAGAGGGGGGGCGCGCAGATACGCAGTATTTT
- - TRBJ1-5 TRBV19 CASSIARAGRNQPQHF TGTGCCAGTAGTATAGCGAGGGCAGGGAGAAATCAGCCCCAGCATTTT
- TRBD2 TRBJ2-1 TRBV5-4 CASSLVGSGSYAEQFF TGTGCCAGCAGCTTGGTTGGGAGCGGGAGTTATGCTGAGCAGTTCTTC
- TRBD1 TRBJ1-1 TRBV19 CATGDSPNTEAFF TGTGCCACCGGGGACAGCCCGAACACTGAAGCTTTCTTT
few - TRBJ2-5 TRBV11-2 CASSRPGIREETQYF TGTGCCAGCAGCCGCCCAGGGATCAGAGAAGAGACCCAGTACTTC
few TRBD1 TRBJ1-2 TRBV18 CASSPTTGDYGYTF TGTGCCAGCTCACCGACGACAGGGGACTATGGCTACACCTTC
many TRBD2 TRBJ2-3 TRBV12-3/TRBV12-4 CASSSGLAGVADTQYF TGTGCCAGCAGCAGTGGACTAGCGGGAGTTGCAGATACGCAGTATTTT
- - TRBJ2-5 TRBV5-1 CASSLSVDETQYF TGCGCCAGCAGCTTAAGCGTGGACGAGACCCAGTACTTC
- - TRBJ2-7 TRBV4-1 CASSQVAAPSSYEQYF TGCGCCAGCAGCCAAGTTGCGGCCCCCTCCTCCTACGAGCAGTACTTC
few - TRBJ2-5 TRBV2 CASSGLNRVETQYF TGTGCCAGCAGTGGATTAAACAGGGTTGAGACCCAGTACTTC
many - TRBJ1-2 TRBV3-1 CASSQARTNYGYTF TGTGCCAGCAGCCAAGCCAGAACGAACTATGGCTACACCTTC
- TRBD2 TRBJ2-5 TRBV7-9 CASSLPLAGGSETQYF TGTGCCAGCAGCTTACCACTAGCGGGAGGTAGTGAGACCCAGTACTTC
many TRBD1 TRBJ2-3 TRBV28 CASSHPPGQGRDTQYF TGTGCCAGCAGTCACCCCCCGGGACAGGGGAGAGATACGCAGTATTTT
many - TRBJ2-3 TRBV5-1 CASSLPSRDPTDTQYF TGCGCCAGCAGCTTGCCTTCTAGGGATCCCACAGATACGCAGTATTTT
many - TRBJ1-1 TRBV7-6 CASSLASRGTEAFF TGTGCCAGCAGCTTAGCGTCGAGAGGGACTGAAGCTTTCTTT
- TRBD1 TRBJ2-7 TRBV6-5 CASSYSGTGGAYEQYF TGTGCCAGCAGTTACTCCGGGACAGGGGGCGCATACGAGCAGTACTTC